The rows below give T cell receptor beta chains drawn from one sample of a study of blood T cell repertoires in COVID-19. Data came from immunoSEQ multiplex PCR; TCRdb stores just in-frame clones and leaves some out. The table has 35,000 to 45,000 clones, approximately 78% seen once. The sequenced sample consisted of peripheral blood. The receptors were sampled from a man between 65 and 85 years old with acute or convalescent COVID-19. The CDR3 runs from the conserved cysteine through the conserved F or W.

j_call v_call cdr3_aa
TRBJ1-1 TRBV11-2 CASSHRTGDLTEAFF
TRBJ1-2 TRBV30 CAWSYRAASGYTF
TRBJ2-7 TRBV28 CASSPSGTGYFYEQYF
TRBJ1-1 TRBV21-1 CASSKESPGLGTEAFF
TRBJ1-6 TRBV6-5 CASSGDRDPNSPLHF
TRBJ2-1 TRBV27 CASSKPGQLNEQFF
TRBJ1-4 TRBV6-5 CASKSRVIEKLFF
TRBJ2-3 TRBV29-1 CSGGQIYTDTQYF
TRBJ1-5 TRBV7-6 CASSLGGGGNQPQHF
TRBJ2-3 TRBV3-1/TRBV3-2 CASSPREGVRQYF
TRBJ1-2 TRBV4-1 CASSQDLGQSNYGYTF
TRBJ2-7 TRBV27 CASSSLAGSAEQYF
TRBJ2-2 TRBV7-2 CASRDRPNTGELFF
TRBJ2-7 TRBV5-1 CASSLAGNWDSTYEQYF
TRBJ2-5 TRBV6-5 CASSRQGRLGETQYF
TRBJ1-2 TRBV6-1 CASSDGTGSRRSYTF
TRBJ1-1 TRBV29-1 CSVDRGRMTEAFF
TRBJ1-2 TRBV12-3/TRBV12-4 CASGSGVKYGYTF
TRBJ2-7 TRBV5-1 CASSLGGDYAQYF
TRBJ1-1 TRBV7-2 CASSLGTGGNTEAFF
TRBJ1-5 TRBV15 CATSRGLQSNQPQHF
TRBJ1-2 TRBV6-2/TRBV6-3 CASSPRQVSGYTF
TRBJ1-6 TRBV7-6 CASSLQDSRYNSPLHF
TRBJ2-2 TRBV29-1 CSAQQGSYTGELFF
TRBJ2-1 TRBV14 CASSQELVVSQFF
TRBJ1-5 TRBV7-2 CASSLKADYSNQPQHF
TRBJ2-5 TRBV12-3/TRBV12-4 CASSLDWGQTQYF
TRBJ1-5 TRBV25-1 CASSDQGNQPQHF
TRBJ1-1 TRBV5-1 CASSLEDRQVTEAFF
TRBJ1-4 TRBV2 CASSESGQNEKLFF
TRBJ2-5 TRBV21-1 CASSKERAPPTPQETQYF
TRBJ1-5 TRBV6-2/TRBV6-3 CASSYSNAKNQPQHF
TRBJ2-4 TRBV7-9 CASSLGDRAKNIQYF
TRBJ2-3 TRBV5-1 CASSLGQGISDTQYF
TRBJ1-1 TRBV4-3 CASSQSLGQGALTEAFF
TRBJ1-1 TRBV7-6 CASSFDTGARTEAFF
TRBJ2-3 TRBV6-4 CASSGTGGPDTQYF
TRBJ2-1 TRBV12-5 CASGLGQGPDEQFF
TRBJ2-7 TRBV15 CATSPSRQAGGREQYF
TRBJ1-4 TRBV29-1 CSVRGSSNEKLFF
TRBJ2-3 TRBV30 CAWSDSWQSTDTQYF
TRBJ2-1 TRBV6-6 CASSYPSGSNNEQFF
TRBJ1-5 TRBV28 CASSPSTGGHQPQHF
TRBJ2-7 TRBV3-1/TRBV3-2 CASSLQGEQYF
TRBJ2-5 TRBV9 CASSRQGGETQYF
TRBJ2-2 TRBV13 CASSLGFYRPGTGELFF
TRBJ1-6 TRBV7-9 CASSLDGTGVGNSPLHF
TRBJ1-1 TRBV4-3 CASSSLDRTEAFF
TRBJ2-5 TRBV5-6 CASSWDRQETQYF
TRBJ1-4 TRBV15 CATSRDRQGIGTNEKLFF
TRBJ1-6 TRBV18 CASSPGQGPLPLHF
TRBJ2-3 TRBV28 CASSLGDSGSSTDTQYF
TRBJ1-2 TRBV28 CASGQTGYYGYTF